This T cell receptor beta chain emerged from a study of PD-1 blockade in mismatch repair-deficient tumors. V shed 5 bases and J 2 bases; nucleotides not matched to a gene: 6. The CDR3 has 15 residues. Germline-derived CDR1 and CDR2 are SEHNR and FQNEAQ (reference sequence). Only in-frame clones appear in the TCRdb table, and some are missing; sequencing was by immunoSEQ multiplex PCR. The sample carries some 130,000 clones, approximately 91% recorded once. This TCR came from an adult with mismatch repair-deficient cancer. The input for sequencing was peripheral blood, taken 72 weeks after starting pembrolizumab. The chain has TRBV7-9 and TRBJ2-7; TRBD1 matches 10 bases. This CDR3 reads CASSHRDRGAYEQYF. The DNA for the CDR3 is TGTGCCAGCAGCCACCGGGACAGGGGAGCCTACGAGCAGTACTTC. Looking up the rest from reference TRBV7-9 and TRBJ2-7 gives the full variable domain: DTGVSQNPRHKITKRGQNVTFRCDPISEHNRLYWYRQTLGQGPEFLTYFQNEAQLEKSRLLSDRFSAERPKGSFSTLEIQRTEQGDSAMYLCASSHRDRGAYEQYFGPGTRLTVT.